Following are 26 T cell receptor beta chains from one sample sequenced in a study of OX40 agonist ivuxolimab in advanced cancers. TCRdb keeps only in-frame clones here, not all; method: immunoSEQ multiplex PCR. In the table there are some 34,000 clones, approximately 84% of which are singletons. The starting material was CD4+ or CD8+ T cells sorted from blood, obtained in a trial of the OX40 agonist ivuxolimab. The receptors were sampled from an adult with an advanced solid tumor such as melanoma, head and neck, liver or kidney cancer.

The genes are TRBV30 and TRBJ2-3; the D gene is possibly TRBD1 (7 bases). CDR3 length equals 15 residues. CDR1 GTSNPN and CDR2 SVGIG come from the germline V gene (reference sequence). With 4 bases removed from V and 5 bases from J, the gap between germline ends came to 19 bases. The CDR3 DNA reads TGTGCCTGGAAGGGACAGAGAGGGGAGGTAGATACGCAGTATTTT. This translates into CAWKGQRGEVDTQYF.

This rearrangement joins TRBV9 to TRBJ2-3; D remains ambiguous. The CDR3 has 16 amino acids. Germline V lookup: CDR1 SGDLS, CDR2 YYNGEE. The V end was cut by 0 bases, the J end by 4 bases, with 15 bases between. The CDR3, as DNA: TGTGCCAGCAGCGTAGGCACGGGCGAGCTGGCAGATACGCAGTATTTT. It specifies CASSVGTGELADTQYF.

The rearrangement joins TRBV2 to TRBJ1-4; D unclear. This CDR3 has 13 residues. CDR1 and CDR2 from the germline V gene are SNHLY and FYNNEI. V was cut by 6 bases and J by 8 bases, with 13 bases left in between. CDR3 in amino acids: CASRGSQSEKLFF. The CDR3 DNA is TGTGCCAGCAGGGGGTCCCAGTCCGAAAAACTGTTTTTT.

The chain recombines TRBV6-1 with TRBJ1-1; D is unresolved. Germline V gene lookup returns CDR1 MNHNS and CDR2 SASEGT. The CDR3 runs 13 residues. V was trimmed by 3 bases and J by 7 bases, leaving 12 bases between them. CDR3 sequence: CASSEVGRDEAFF. The CDR3 bases are TGTGCCAGCAGTGAGGTCGGCAGAGATGAAGCTTTCTTT.

The chain recombines TRBV28 with TRBJ2-7; 7 bases are shared with TRBD1. This CDR3 is built from 14 residues. Germline CDR1 is MDHEN and CDR2 is SYDVKM. Trimming at V came to 4 bases and at J to 2 bases, leaving 5 bases not matched to a gene. CDR3 in amino acids: CASSSTGYTYEQYF. The DNA of the CDR3 is TGTGCCAGCAGTTCGACAGGGTATACCTACGAGCAGTACTTC.

This chain joins TRBV5-6 and TRBJ2-1, with D unclear. The CDR3 totals 13 residues. The V gene's germline CDR1 is SGHDT and CDR2 YYEEEE. V was trimmed by 1 base and J by 6 bases, leaving 8 bases between them. CDR3 protein: CASSLSTGNEQFF. The DNA for the CDR3 is TGTGCCAGCAGCTTGAGCACGGGCAATGAGCAGTTCTTC.

The chain has TRBV27 and TRBJ1-5; D gene ambiguous. Trimming pared 2 bases from V and 2 bases from J, leaving 7 bases between. CDR1 and CDR2 (germline): MNHEY, SMNVEV (reference sequence). The CDR3 contains 14 residues. The CDR3 spells CASSLTPGNQPQHF. Written as DNA, the CDR3 is TGTGCCAGCAGTTTAACCCCCGGCAATCAGCCCCAGCATTTT.

The chain is built from TRBV14 and TRBJ2-1; the match to TRBD1 covers 9 bases. V shed 1 base, J shed 8 bases, and the junction held 9 bases outside the gene matches. Germline V gives CDR1 SGHDN, CDR2 FVKESK. CDR3 size: 16 residues. CDR3 in amino acids: CASSQGATGGFYEQFF. CDR3 DNA: TGTGCCAGCAGCCAAGGGGCAACAGGGGGCTTCTATGAGCAGTTCTTC.

V and J are TRBV4-2 and TRBJ2-5; D perhaps matches TRBD1 (6 bases). V was clipped by 0 bases and J by 5 bases, with 22 bases between them. Germline-derived CDR1 and CDR2 are LGHNA and YNFKEQ. The CDR3 contains 18 residues. The CDR3 reads CASSQEFFGGGPGETQYF. CDR3 sequence (DNA): TGTGCCAGCAGCCAAGAATTTTTTGGGGGCGGGCCGGGGGAGACCCAGTACTTC.

Concerning this clone itself: Other DNA sequences in this specimen translate into the identical CDR3. The rearrangement links TRBV6-5 to TRBJ2-6; D gene ambiguous. The germline V gene has CDR1 MNHEY and CDR2 SVGAGI. The CDR3 is made up of 15 amino acids. V dropped 0 bases and J dropped 0 bases, with 3 bases sitting between them. CDR3 loop: CASSYSGSGANVLTF. The CDR3 nucleotides are TGTGCCAGCAGTTACTCCGGCTCTGGGGCCAACGTCCTGACTTTC.

The J gene is TRBJ2-7, the V gene TRBV5-6, with D unresolved. CDR3 length: 11 amino acids. The V gene lost 4 bases and the J gene lost 1 base, with 3 bases spanning the gap. From germline, CDR1 is SGHDT and CDR2 YYEEEE. CDR3 sequence: CASSVSYEQYF. CDR3 in DNA: TGTGCCAGCAGCGTTTCCTACGAGCAGTACTTC.

The V gene is TRBV30, the J gene TRBJ1-4; maybe TRBD1 (5 bases). The CDR3 runs 15 residues. V lost 1 base to trimming and J lost 8 bases, with 17 bases between them. Germline CDR1 and CDR2: GTSNPN and SVGIG (reference sequence). CDR3 sequence (DNA): TGTGCCTGGAGTGCCTTTGGGGTGGGGGACGAAAAACTGTTTTTT. This translates into CAWSAFGVGDEKLFF.

The chain is built from TRBV15 and TRBJ1-4; D is uncertain. Trimming took 5 bases from V and 8 from J, leaving 15 bases between them. Germline CDR1 LNHNV, CDR2 YYDKDF (reference sequence). The CDR3 runs 14 residues. CDR3 coding DNA: TGTGCCACCAGCCTAGCGGCTGGAAACGAAAAACTGTTTTTT. This translates into CATSLAAGNEKLFF.

This clone appeared once. J is TRBJ2-7 and V is TRBV27; 8 bases match TRBD1. The V gene end was trimmed by 6 bases and the J gene end by 2 bases; junction bases not matched to a gene: 6. Germline V gene sequence: CDR1 MNHEY, CDR2 SMNVEV (reference sequence). The CDR3 consists of 14 residues. CDR3 protein: CASSPTGAAYEQYF. The CDR3 bases are TGTGCCAGCAGCCCGACAGGGGCGGCCTACGAGCAGTACTTC.

The V and J genes are TRBV7-9 and TRBJ2-1, with 8 positions matching TRBD2. The V gene end was trimmed by 4 bases and the J gene end by 4 bases; junction bases not matched to a gene: 6. Germline values: CDR1 SEHNR, CDR2 FQNEAQ (reference sequence). The CDR3 runs 15 residues. The DNA for the CDR3 is TGTGCCAGCAGCTCAAGCGGGAGTCATTACAATGAGCAGTTCTTC. Translated: CASSSSGSHYNEQFF.

V is TRBV27 and J is TRBJ1-2; D is perhaps TRBD1 (6 bases). Germline values: CDR1 MNHEY, CDR2 SMNVEV (reference sequence). This CDR3 has 13 residues. Trimming shortened V by 6 bases and J by 6 bases, and 14 bases separated the two germline ends. Written as DNA, the CDR3 is TGTGCCAGCAGCGCCGACAGGTTGCATGGCTACACCTTC. As protein: CASSADRLHGYTF.

The V call is TRBV7-8, the J call TRBJ2-3, with D possibly TRBD2 on 6 matching bases. The CDR3 sequence is 13 residues long. Germline assignment: CDR1 SGHVS and CDR2 FQNEAQ. The V and J ends lost 6 bases and 0 bases respectively, with 7 bases between them. The CDR3 sequence is CASSGGSTDTQYF. For the CDR3, the DNA is TGTGCCAGCAGTGGGGGGAGCACAGATACGCAGTATTTT.

The chain uses TRBV28 and TRBJ2-1; D gene uncertain. This CDR3 comprises 11 residues. Germline CDR1 is MDHEN and CDR2 is SYDVKM. V lost 3 bases and J lost 7, with 4 bases in between. For the CDR3, the DNA is TGTGCCAGCAGTTTCAGTAATGAGCAGTTCTTC. The encoded protein is CASSFSNEQFF. Full variable domain (remainder filled in from reference TRBV28 and TRBJ2-1): DVKVTQSSRYLVKRTGEKVFLECVQDMDHENMFWYRQDPGLGLRLIYFSYDVKMKEKGDIPEGYSVSREKKERFSLILESASTNQTSMYLCASSFSNEQFFGPGTRLTVL.

The chain combines TRBV28 with TRBJ2-3; 8 positions agree with TRBD1. CDR1 is MDHEN and CDR2 is SYDVKM in the germline V gene. The CDR3 is 14 residues long. J was trimmed by 3 bases and V by 6 bases; bases with no gene match: 5. The DNA for the CDR3 is TGTGCCAGCAGCCCGGACAGGGAAACAGATACGCAGTATTTT. This encodes CASSPDRETDTQYF.

The rearrangement uses TRBV4-1 and TRBJ1-5; TRBD1 aligns across 9 bases. The CDR3 totals 17 residues. Germline V lookup: CDR1 MGHRA, CDR2 YSYEKL. The V and J ends lost 9 bases and 0 bases, in that order; junction bases with no gene match: 12. The CDR3 DNA reads TGCGCCAGTCATAGGACAGGGGACCTCTATAGCAATCAGCCCCAGCATTTT. Translated: CASHRTGDLYSNQPQHF.

The V gene is TRBV11-1, the J gene TRBJ1-2, with D possibly being TRBD1 (6 bases). The CDR3 consists of 14 residues. Germline V gene sequence: CDR1 SGHAT, CDR2 FQDESV (reference sequence). V was pared by 1 base and J by 6 bases, with 12 bases between. The CDR3 loop is CASSLGGTTDGYTF. CDR3 DNA sequence: TGTGCCAGCAGCTTAGGGGGGACAACGGATGGCTACACCTTC.

This chain connects TRBV6-1 to TRBJ1-1, with D perhaps TRBD1 (6 bases). The length of the CDR3 is 15 residues. The V gene's germline CDR1 is MNHNS and CDR2 SASEGT. V was clipped by 1 base and J by 0 bases, with 9 bases between them. CDR3 coding DNA: TGTGCCAGCAGTGAAGTAGGGGGGATGAACACTGAAGCTTTCTTT. Residues: CASSEVGGMNTEAFF.

This clone was recorded only once. The rearrangement links TRBV7-2 to TRBJ1-5; TRBD1 is a possible D gene (6 bases). In germline, CDR1 is SGHTA, CDR2 FQGNSA. V gave up 1 base and J gave up 2 bases, with 18 bases separating them. This CDR3 has 18 residues. The CDR3 sequence: CASSLVRTVGGGNQPQHF. The CDR3 nucleotides are TGTGCCAGCAGCTTAGTTCGGACAGTTGGGGGGGGCAATCAGCCCCAGCATTTT. Supplemented by reference TRBV7-2 and TRBJ1-5, the full variable domain reads GAGVSQSPSNKVTEKGKDVELRCDPISGHTALYWYRQSLGQGLEFLIYFQGNSAPDKSGLPSDRFSAERTGGSVSTLTIQRTQQEDSAVYLCASSLVRTVGGGNQPQHFGDGTRLSIL.

The count of this clone is one. This sequence joins TRBV7-8 and TRBJ1-5; no clear D gene. The CDR3 runs 16 residues. Trimming cost V 2 bases and J 0 bases, with 11 bases left between them. Germline V gives CDR1 SGHVS, CDR2 FQNEAQ. The CDR3 here is CASSLREGLSNQPQHF. The CDR3 coding sequence is TGTGCCAGCAGCTTAAGAGAAGGGCTTAGCAATCAGCCCCAGCATTTT.

This chain joins TRBV5-6 and TRBJ2-1; D not resolved. The V gene's germline CDR1 is SGHDT and CDR2 YYEEEE. This CDR3 region has 13 residues. The V gene lost 3 bases and the J gene lost 8 bases, with 12 bases spanning the gap. The CDR3 region is CASSSGRRHEQFF. In DNA, the CDR3 is TGTGCCAGCAGCTCTGGACGGCGTCATGAGCAGTTCTTC.

This clone is a singleton in its sample. The V and J genes are TRBV4-1 and TRBJ1-5; D ambiguous. In germline, CDR1 is MGHRA, CDR2 YSYEKL. V lost 0 bases to trimming and J lost 3 bases, with 15 bases between them. The CDR3 is made up of 17 amino acids. CDR3: CASSQEWRQDFNQPQHF. CDR3 in DNA: TGCGCCAGCAGCCAAGAATGGAGACAAGACTTCAATCAGCCCCAGCATTTT.